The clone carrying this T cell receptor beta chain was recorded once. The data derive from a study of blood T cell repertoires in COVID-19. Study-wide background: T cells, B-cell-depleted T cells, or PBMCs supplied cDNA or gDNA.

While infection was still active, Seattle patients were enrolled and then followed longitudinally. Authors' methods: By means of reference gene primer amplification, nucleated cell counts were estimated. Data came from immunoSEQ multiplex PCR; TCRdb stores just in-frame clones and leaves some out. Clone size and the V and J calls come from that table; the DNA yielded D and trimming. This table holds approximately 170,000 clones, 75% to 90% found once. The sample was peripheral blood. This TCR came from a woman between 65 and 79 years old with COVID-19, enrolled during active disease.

CDR3 protein: CASSSGSTSTDTQYF. The CDR3, as DNA: TGTGCCAGCAGTAGCGGGAGCACCTCCACAGATACGCAGTATTTT. The genes are TRBV6-5 and TRBJ2-3; the match to TRBD2 covers 8 bases. J lost 2 bases, V lost 5 bases, and 6 bases had no gene match. Germline V gives CDR1 MNHEY, CDR2 SVGAGI. This CDR3 spans 15 amino acids.